A single sample gave rise to the 4 T cell receptor beta chains below, sequenced in a study of OX40 agonist ivuxolimab in advanced cancers. Library construction relied on the immunoSEQ multiplex PCR assay. TCRdb obtained this table from immuneACCESS and retained in-frame rearrangements with V and J assigned. These tables miss some clones; where compared with another copy, unresolved V genes account for less than half of the shortfall, and the remainder is unexplained. This sample has some 110,000 clones in its table, and 75% to 95% of those were observed once. The ten largest clonotypes hold 0.4% to 0.6% of the sample. The sample here was CD4+ or CD8+ T cells sorted from blood, taken in a trial of the OX40 agonist ivuxolimab. The source is an adult with an advanced solid tumor such as melanoma, head and neck, liver or kidney cancer.

The chain has TRBV5-1 and TRBJ2-3, with TRBD2 matching 13 bases. CDR3 size: 18 residues. V was clipped by 0 bases and J by 3 bases; unmatched bases: 7. Germline assignment: CDR1 SGHRS and CDR2 YFSETQ. Here the CDR3 reads CASSLARLAGGLTDTQYF. For the CDR3, the DNA is TGCGCCAGCAGCTTGGCCCGACTAGCGGGGGGACTTACAGATACGCAGTATTTT.

This clone was observed a single time. This chain joins TRBV4-3 and TRBJ1-6; possible D gene TRBD1, 6 bases. This CDR3 region has 16 residues. Deletions cut 0 bases from V and 6 bases from J, with 12 bases between. CDR1 is LGHNA and CDR2 is YSLEER in the germline V gene. The CDR3 region is CASSQEVGTSNSPLHF. The CDR3 coding sequence is TGCGCCAGCAGCCAAGAAGTCGGGACATCTAATTCACCCCTCCACTTT.

The gene calls are TRBV11-2 and TRBJ1-1, with D maybe TRBD1 (6 bases). Per the germline V gene, CDR1 is SGHAT and CDR2 is FQNNGV. V shed 1 base and J shed 2 bases, with 20 bases lying between them. CDR3 length: 18 residues. CDR3 coding DNA: TGTGCCAGCAGCTTAGGCTCGCCTTGGGGGGCGTCCAACACTGAAGCTTTCTTT. Translated: CASSLGSPWGASNTEAFF.

Regarding this clone: Other nucleotide sequences in the sample specify the same CDR3. This chain joins TRBV5-1 and TRBJ2-5, with a weak D call TRBD2 (5 bases). Trimming cost V 5 bases and J 2 bases, with 7 bases left between them. This CDR3 spans 12 amino acids. The germline V gene has CDR1 SGHRS and CDR2 YFSETQ. The CDR3 DNA sequence: TGCGCCAGCAGGGACTCTCAAGAGACCCAGTACTTC. This codes for CASRDSQETQYF.